The entry that follows covers one T cell receptor (beta chain) sequence. Its antigen is unknown. The CDR3 has 12 residues. Germline V CDR1 and CDR2: DFQATT, SNEGSKA (reference sequence). Trimming removed 3 bases at V and 3 bases at J, with 9 bases between. This entry belongs to a study of T-cell reconstitution after alpha-beta-depleted transplantation in children. Overall study findings and caveats: Recipient T cells and thymic progenitors that survived were the source of the high TCRbeta diversity seen at day 60 in some patients. The main origin of T-cell counts and diversity one year after transplant was newly produced T cells. As was reported, about two months after transplant, alpha-beta T cells came from several hundred expanded graft clones.

Preparation of the TCRbeta library was carried out with unique molecular identifiers. One entry per CDR3 protein, called by TCRdb with MiXCR from the PCR reads. Of about 440,000 distinct CDR3 sequences in the sample, about 45% were seen once. Source: PBMCs, taken before TCRalphabeta/CD19-depleted stem cell transplant. The chain links TRBV20-1 to TRBJ2-7; a weak D match, TRBD1 (5 bases). This TCR was sampled from a girl aged 2 to 10 with aplastic anemia, due to receive a stem cell transplant. The CDR3 here is CSASVRDYEQYF. In DNA form, the CDR3 reads TGCAGTGCTAGCGTCAGGGACTACGAGCAGTACTTC.